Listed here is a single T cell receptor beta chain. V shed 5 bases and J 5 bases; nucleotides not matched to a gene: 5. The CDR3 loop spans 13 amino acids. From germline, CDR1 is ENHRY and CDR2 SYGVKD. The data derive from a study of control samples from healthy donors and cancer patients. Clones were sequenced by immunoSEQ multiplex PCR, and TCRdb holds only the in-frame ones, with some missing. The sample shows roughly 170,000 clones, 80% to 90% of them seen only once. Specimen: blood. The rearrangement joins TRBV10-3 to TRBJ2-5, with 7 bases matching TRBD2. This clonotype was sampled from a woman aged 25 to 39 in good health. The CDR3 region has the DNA TGTGCCATCAGTCCACTAGCGAAGGAGACCCAGTACTTC. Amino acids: CAISPLAKETQYF.